This TCR beta chain is from a study of T-cell memory formation after mild COVID-19. The study's findings and limits: Cross-reactive memory appears to have joined, as suggested by some responding clones showing up in pre-infection memory. Clones that got smaller from day 15 to 85 had even CD4/CD8, while clones growing later tipped toward CD4+.

Concerning this clonotype itself: Its antigen is still unknown.

TCRdb itself ran the 5' RACE reads through MiXCR, one entry per CDR3 protein. The table includes roughly 410,000 distinct CDR3 sequences, 20% to 30% detected once. In germline, CDR1 is LGHDT, CDR2 YNNKEL (reference sequence). CDR3 length equals 13 residues. V trimming: 9 bases; J trimming: 11 bases; junction bases outside the gene matches: 10. Sequencing was carried out using PBMCs or a T cell subset sorted from them (not recorded which). The rearrangement uses TRBV3-1 and TRBJ2-7; 13 bases agree with TRBD2. The sequence derives from an adult woman who had mild COVID-19 (a few samples of this study predate the infection). Cell type and time point are not known. The CDR3 region is CASRQGLAGKKYF. As DNA, the CDR3 is TGTGCCAGTCGCCAGGGACTAGCGGGGAAAAAGTACTTC.